What follows is one T cell receptor (beta chain) and its context. Its antigen is still unknown. The CDR3 extends over 15 amino acids. Trimming pared 5 bases from V and 4 bases from J, leaving 12 bases between. CDR1 and CDR2 (germline): MDHEN, SYDVKM. The data were taken from a study of T cells in tuberculosis. About the study: PBMC were archived before or within 7 days of starting treatment.

Study conclusions and caveats: Classification accuracy was 87% (AUROC over 0.85) with the GMM-specific repertoire.

The sample's time point: new active TB diagnosis, blood taken before or within 7 days of starting treatment. Sequencing used immunoSEQ multiplex PCR; TCRdb keeps in-frame clones, though not all of them. The sample lists some 49,000 clones, roughly 95% seen once, with over 1.1% in the top ten. The chain employs TRBV28 and TRBJ2-6, with a possible D match to TRBD1 (6 bases). The sequencing used PBMCs, collected at tuberculosis diagnosis. This clonotype originated in an adult with tuberculosis. The DNA of the CDR3 is TGTGCCAGCAGTAACCAGGGGTCCGGGGCCAACGTCCTGACTTTC. Translation: CASSNQGSGANVLTF.